This T cell receptor (beta chain) is from a study of T cell changes during pregnancy in multiple sclerosis. Germline lookup yields CDR1 SQVTM and CDR2 ANQGSEA. The CDR3 totals 15 residues. V lost 7 bases and J lost 5; bases outside the gene matches: 13. Clones were read by immunoSEQ multiplex PCR, and TCRdb kept only the in-frame ones, dropping some. The table includes tens of thousands of clones, around 90% detected once. This TCR derives from a female donor with multiple sclerosis, enrolled in a pregnancy study. The rearrangement links TRBV29-1 to TRBJ2-7; 11 bases agree with TRBD2. This sample comprised CD4+ T cells from peripheral blood mononuclear cells, obtained in the second trimester of pregnancy. CDR3 residues: CSARGQTSGTDEQYF. CDR3 sequence (DNA): TGCAGCGCCAGAGGCCAGACTAGCGGGACAGACGAGCAGTACTTC.